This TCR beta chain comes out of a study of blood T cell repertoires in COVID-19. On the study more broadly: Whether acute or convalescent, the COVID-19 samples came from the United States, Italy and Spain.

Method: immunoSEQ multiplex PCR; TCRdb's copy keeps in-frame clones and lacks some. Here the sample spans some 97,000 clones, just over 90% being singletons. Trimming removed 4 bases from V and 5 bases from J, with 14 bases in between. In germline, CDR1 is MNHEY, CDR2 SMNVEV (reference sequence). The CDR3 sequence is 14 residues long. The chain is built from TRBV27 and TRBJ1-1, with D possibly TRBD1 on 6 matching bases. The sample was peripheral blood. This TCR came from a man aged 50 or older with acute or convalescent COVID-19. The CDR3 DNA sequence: TGTGCCAGCAGTTCAGGACAGTATGTGACTGAAGCTTTCTTT. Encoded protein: CASSSGQYVTEAFF.